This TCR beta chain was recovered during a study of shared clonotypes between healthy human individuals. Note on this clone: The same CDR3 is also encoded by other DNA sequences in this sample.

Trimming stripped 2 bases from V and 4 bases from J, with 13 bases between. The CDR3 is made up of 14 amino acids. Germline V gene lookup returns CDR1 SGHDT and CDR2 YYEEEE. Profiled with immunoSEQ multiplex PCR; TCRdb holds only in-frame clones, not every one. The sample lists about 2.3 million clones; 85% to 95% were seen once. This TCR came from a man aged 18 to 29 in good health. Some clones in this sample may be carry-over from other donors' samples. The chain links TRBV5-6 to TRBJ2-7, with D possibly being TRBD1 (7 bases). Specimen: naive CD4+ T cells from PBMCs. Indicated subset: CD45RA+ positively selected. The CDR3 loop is CASSFLQGGYEQYF. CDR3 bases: TGTGCCAGCAGCTTTCTCCAGGGGGGTTACGAGCAGTACTTC.